In this sample, the clone carrying this T cell receptor (beta chain) turned up many times. As yet, its antigen is unknown. The data are from a study of T cells in Graves' hyperthyroidism and ophthalmopathy. Findings of the study overall: Researchers found most expanded thyroid clonotypes above 0.001 in blood as well. For ophthalmopathy, model prediction preceded onset by a median approximately 6 months.

Sampled blood dates from first hyperthyroidism diagnosis, and it precedes any ophthalmopathy symptoms. The V gene lost 5 bases and the J gene lost 7 bases, with 11 bases spanning the gap. The CDR3 sequence is 12 residues long. The CDR3 regions of TCR beta were amplified from RNA transcripts. The HTBI primer set served for first-round RT-PCR of the TCR CDR3. TCRdb fed the multiplex PCR reads into MiXCR, producing one record per CDR3 protein. The table shows about 380,000 distinct CDR3 sequences, with around an eighth occurring only once. This rearrangement joins TRBV12-3 or TRBV12-4 to TRBJ2-5; D gene ambiguous. Material: blood. This TCR was sampled from a man aged 30 to 39 with Graves' hyperthyroidism that later progressed to Graves' ophthalmopathy. The CDR3 reads CASSRTWGTQYF. CDR3 sequence (DNA): TGTGCCAGCAGTCGGACCTGGGGGACCCAGTACTTC.